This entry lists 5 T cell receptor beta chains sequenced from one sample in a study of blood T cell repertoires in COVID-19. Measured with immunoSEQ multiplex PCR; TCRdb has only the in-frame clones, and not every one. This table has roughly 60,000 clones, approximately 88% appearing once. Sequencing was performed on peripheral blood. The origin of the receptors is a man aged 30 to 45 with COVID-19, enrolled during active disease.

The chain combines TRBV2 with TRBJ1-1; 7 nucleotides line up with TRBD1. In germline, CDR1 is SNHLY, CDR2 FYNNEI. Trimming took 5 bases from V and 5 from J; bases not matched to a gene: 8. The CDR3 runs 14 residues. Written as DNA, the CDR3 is TGTGCCAGCAGTCCCGGTACAGGGGTGACTGAAGCTTTCTTT. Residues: CASSPGTGVTEAFF.

The CDR3 DNA reads as TGCGCCAGCAGCCCGGACAGGGGGCTGGGCGAGCAGTACTTC. This translates into CASSPDRGLGEQYF. The J gene is TRBJ2-7, the V gene TRBV10-1; 11 bases match TRBD1. From germline, CDR1 is WNHNN and CDR2 SYGVQD (reference sequence). CDR3 length: 14 amino acids. V lost 6 bases and J lost 6; bases outside the gene matches: 7.

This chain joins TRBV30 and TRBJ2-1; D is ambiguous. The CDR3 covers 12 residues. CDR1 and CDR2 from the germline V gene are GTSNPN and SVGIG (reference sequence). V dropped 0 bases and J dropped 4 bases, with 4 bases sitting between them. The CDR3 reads CAWSVQYNEQFF. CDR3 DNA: TGTGCCTGGAGTGTACAGTACAATGAGCAGTTCTTC.

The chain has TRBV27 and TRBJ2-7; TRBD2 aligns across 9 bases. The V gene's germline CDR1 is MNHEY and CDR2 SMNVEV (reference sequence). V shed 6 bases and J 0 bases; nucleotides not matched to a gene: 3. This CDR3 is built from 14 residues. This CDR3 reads CASRLSGSSYEQYF. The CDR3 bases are TGTGCCAGCAGGCTTAGCGGGAGCTCCTACGAGCAGTACTTC.

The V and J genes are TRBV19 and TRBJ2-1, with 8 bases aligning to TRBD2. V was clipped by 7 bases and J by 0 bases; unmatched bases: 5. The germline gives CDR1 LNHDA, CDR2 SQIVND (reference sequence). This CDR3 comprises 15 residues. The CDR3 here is CASKSSGSSYNEQFF. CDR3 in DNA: TGTGCCAGTAAATCGAGCGGGAGCTCCTACAATGAGCAGTTCTTC.